The 21 T cell receptor beta chains below all came from one sample that was sequenced in a study of blood T cell repertoires in COVID-19. Only in-frame clones appear in the TCRdb table, and some are missing; sequencing was by immunoSEQ multiplex PCR. The top ten hold about 8.1% of the sample, which has around 130,000 clones, 65% to 85% seen once. Sample: peripheral blood. Receptor source: a man younger than 40 with COVID-19, enrolled during active disease.

The V gene is TRBV7-9, the J gene TRBJ1-3, with a possible D match to TRBD1 (5 bases). Germline assignment: CDR1 SEHNR and CDR2 FQNEAQ (reference sequence). The CDR3 consists of 15 residues. Trimming cost V 4 bases and J 4 bases, with 14 bases left between them. In nucleotides, the CDR3 is TGTGCCAGCAGCTCCCTTGGGGGGGAAGGAAACACCATATATTTT. Translating gives CASSSLGGEGNTIYF.

The J gene is TRBJ2-3, the V gene TRBV29-1, with 7 bases matching TRBD2. This CDR3 is 14 amino acids long. Trimming removed 6 bases from V and 1 base from J; junction bases left unmatched: 7. Germline lookup yields CDR1 SQVTM and CDR2 ANQGSEA. For the CDR3, the DNA is TGCAGCGTGGTAACTAGCGTTGGCACAGATACGCAGTATTTT. It encodes CSVVTSVGTDTQYF.

The chain uses TRBV30 and TRBJ2-5; D possibly corresponds to TRBD1 (5 bases). Between the trimmed V and J ends, which lost 0 bases and 6 bases, there was a span of 8 bases. CDR1 is GTSNPN and CDR2 is SVGIG in the germline V gene (reference sequence). The length of the CDR3 is 12 residues. CDR3 bases: TGTGCCTGGAGTGTACAGGCGCAGACCCAGTACTTC. Residues: CAWSVQAQTQYF.

Remarks on this clone: Other DNA sequences in this sample translate to the same CDR3. The chain has TRBV2 and TRBJ1-2; D gene unclear. Germline assignment: CDR1 SNHLY and CDR2 FYNNEI. V lost 8 bases, J lost 4 bases, and 11 bases lay in between. The CDR3 has 12 residues. CDR3 sequence reads: CASRGSGYGYTF. CDR3 coding DNA: TGTGCCAGCCGAGGGTCCGGCTATGGCTACACCTTC.

The chain links TRBV30 to TRBJ1-5; 9 positions match TRBD1. CDR3 length: 16 amino acids. V lost 0 bases and J lost 4; bases outside the gene matches: 7. From germline, CDR1 is GTSNPN and CDR2 SVGIG (reference sequence). The DNA of the CDR3 is TGTGCCTGGAGTGTTATGGGGACAGGGAGGAATCAGCCCCAGCATTTT. This translates into CAWSVMGTGRNQPQHF.

The rearrangement links TRBV10-3 to TRBJ2-1; no reliable D call. Looked up from germline, CDR1 is ENHRY and CDR2 is SYGVKD. V gave up 7 bases and J gave up 0 bases, with 13 bases separating them. The CDR3 length is 15 residues. The CDR3 sequence: CAIKRSTDSYNEQFF. As DNA, the CDR3 is TGTGCCATCAAGAGGAGCACCGACTCCTACAATGAGCAGTTCTTC.

The V call is TRBV2, the J call TRBJ2-4; D is ambiguous. V shed 7 bases and J shed 6 bases, with 16 bases lying between them. The CDR3 runs to 14 residues. The germline V gene has CDR1 SNHLY and CDR2 FYNNEI. The CDR3: CASTRLERGNIQYF. In DNA, the CDR3 is TGTGCCAGCACCCGATTGGAACGAGGAAACATTCAGTACTTC.

On this clone: Other DNA sequences in this sample translate to the same CDR3. CDR3 protein: CATSDFTDTGELFF. Written as DNA, the CDR3 is TGTGCCACCAGTGATTTTACGGACACCGGGGAGCTGTTTTTT. The chain is built from TRBV24-1 and TRBJ2-2, with D unresolved. CDR3 length: 14 residues. V dropped 1 base and J dropped 3 bases, with 5 bases sitting between them. CDR1 is KGHDR, CDR2 SFDVKD, per germline.

The chain carries TRBV6-5 and TRBJ1-2; TRBD1 is a possible D gene (6 bases). V lost 0 bases and J lost 8, with 13 bases in between. CDR1 and CDR2 from the germline V gene are MNHEY and SVGAGI. The CDR3 spans 14 residues. In nucleotides, the CDR3 is TGTGCCAGCAGTTACTCGGGGGCGCGGGTGGGCTACACCTTC. This translates into CASSYSGARVGYTF.

This clone was observed a handful of times. This rearrangement joins TRBV5-1 to TRBJ1-4; 7 bases agree with TRBD1. V was pared by 7 bases and J by 5 bases, with 8 bases of the junction left unmatched. The CDR3 is made up of 14 amino acids. Germline loops: CDR1 SGHRS, CDR2 YFSETQ. CDR3 DNA sequence: TGCGCCAGCGGACCGGGACAGCCGAATGAAAAACTGTTTTTT. Its translation: CASGPGQPNEKLFF.

The V and J genes are TRBV30 and TRBJ1-4, with 8 nucleotides matching TRBD1. CDR1 is GTSNPN, CDR2 SVGIG, per germline (reference sequence). There are 14 residues in the CDR3. After removal of 1 base from V and 8 bases from J, the junction contained 6 bases not matched to a gene. DNA for the CDR3: TGTGCCTGGAGTGACCGCAGGGGGCGGGAAAAACTGTTTTTT. This gives the protein CAWSDRRGREKLFF.

This clone was detected once. The chain has TRBV16 and TRBJ1-2; D not certain. Germline V gene sequence: CDR1 KGHSY, CDR2 FQNENV. Trimming pared 7 bases from V and 2 bases from J, leaving 11 bases between. The CDR3 is 13 residues long. The CDR3 region has the DNA TGTGCCAGCACCTATAACGTGAACTATGGCTACACCTTC. Amino acids: CASTYNVNYGYTF. Using reference TRBV16 and TRBJ1-2 for the parts outside the CDR3, the full variable domain is GEEVAQTPKHLVRGEGQKAKLYCAPIKGHSYVFWYQQVLKNEFKFLISFQNENVFDETGMPKERFSAKCLPNSPCSLEIQATKLEDSAVYFCASTYNVNYGYTFGSGTRLTVV.

The CDR3: CAWDRDENQPQHF. CDR3 nucleotides: TGTGCCTGGGACAGGGATGAAAATCAGCCCCAGCATTTT. V is TRBV30 and J is TRBJ1-5, with 7 bases lining up with TRBD1. V lost 5 bases to trimming and J lost 4 bases; unmatched junction nucleotides: 5. Germline V gene data show CDR1 as GTSNPN and CDR2 as SVGIG (reference sequence). The CDR3 consists of 13 residues.

The gene calls are TRBV21-1 and TRBJ2-3; the DNA was not compared with TRBD1, the D call given in the table. TRBV21-1 is designated a pseudogene. This CDR3 is 18 amino acids long. CDR3: CASSKDHRQETSTDTQYF. DNA for the CDR3: TGTGCCAGCAGCAAAGATCATCGACAGGAAACTAGCACAGATACGCAGTATTTT.

J is TRBJ2-7 and V is TRBV7-2; 10 bases align to TRBD2. J lost 9 bases, V lost 2 bases, and 7 bases had no gene match. The CDR3 consists of 14 residues. The germline V gene encodes CDR1 SGHTA and CDR2 FQGNSA. The CDR3 sequence is CASSLLAGALGQYF. The DNA of the CDR3 is TGTGCCAGCAGCTTACTAGCGGGGGCCCTAGGGCAGTACTTC.

The chain joins TRBV18 to TRBJ2-1; D is unresolved. Between the trimmed V and J ends, which lost 3 bases and 9 bases, there was a span of 9 bases. The CDR3 has 12 amino acids. Germline CDR1 reads KGHSH; CDR2 reads LQKENI. CDR3 DNA sequence: TGTGCCAGCTCACCCCGGAGTGCTGAGCAGTTCTTC. Translation: CASSPRSAEQFF. Full variable domain (remainder filled in from reference TRBV18 and TRBJ2-1): NAGVMQNPRHLVRRRGQEARLRCSPMKGHSHVYWYRQLPEEGLKFMVYLQKENIIDESGMPKERFSAEFPKEGPSILRIQQVVRGDSAAYFCASSPRSAEQFFGPGTRLTVL.

This clone has just a few counts. The chain recombines TRBV7-3 with TRBJ2-1; D gene unclear. The CDR3 sequence is 14 residues long. V was clipped by 5 bases and J by 7 bases, with 15 bases between them. From germline, CDR1 is SGHTA and CDR2 FQGTGA. This chain's CDR3 is CASSASSLRNEQFF. In DNA form, the CDR3 reads TGTGCCAGCAGCGCAAGTAGTCTGCGGAATGAGCAGTTCTTC.

This clone has a single count. V gene TRBV9 combines with J gene TRBJ2-3, with D maybe TRBD2 (6 bases). Germline V CDR1 and CDR2: SGDLS, YYNGEE. V was shortened by 3 bases and J by 1 base, with 12 bases between the two germline ends. This CDR3 has 15 amino acids. The DNA of the CDR3 is TGTGCCAGCAGCGCCTTGGGCGGGGGCACAGATACGCAGTATTTT. It yields the protein CASSALGGGTDTQYF.

The J gene is TRBJ1-2, the V gene TRBV7-9; 7 bases are shared with TRBD1. V was clipped by 5 bases and J by 2 bases; unmatched bases: 5. The CDR3 extends over 14 amino acids. The germline CDR1 and CDR2 sequences are SEHNR and FQNEAQ (reference sequence). This CDR3 reads CASSRDSQNYGYTF. As DNA, the CDR3 is TGTGCCAGCAGCCGGGACAGTCAGAACTATGGCTACACCTTC.

The rearrangement joins TRBV28 to TRBJ1-2; D is unclear. Per the germline V gene, CDR1 is MDHEN and CDR2 is SYDVKM. The CDR3 runs to 13 residues. Trimming removed 10 bases at V and 3 bases at J, with 15 bases between. CDR3 nucleotide sequence: TGTGCCACGTTTGAGGTGCAGCACTATGGCTACACCTTC. This gives the protein CATFEVQHYGYTF.

The J gene is TRBJ1-2, the V gene TRBV6-5; D gene uncertain. The V gene's germline CDR1 is MNHEY and CDR2 SVGAGI. CDR3 length equals 13 residues. V was shortened by 7 bases and J by 7 bases, with 16 bases between the two germline ends. This CDR3 is CASTRAMSGGYTF. CDR3 sequence (DNA): TGTGCCAGCACCAGAGCTATGTCAGGTGGCTACACCTTC.